The sequence of this TCR beta chain was determined in a study of breast tumors, draining lymph nodes, adjacent tissues. Study-level results: The lymph node origin of tumor T cells was framed as consistent with a hypothesis, not demonstrated. Luminal-like breast cancer showed significantly higher tumor–nontumor repertoire similarity than basal-like. Data fit most tumor T cells coming from lymph node, expanding in tumor. Tumor repertoires ranked between lymph nodes and nontumor tissue in diversity, with V and J gene preferences.

The J segment lost 7 bases and the V segment lost 0 bases, leaving 8 bases of the junction unmatched. Germline values: CDR1 SGHRS, CDR2 YFSETQ. The CDR3 covers 16 residues. TCRdb independently ran MiXCR on the multiplex PCR reads; one entry per CDR3 protein. Of over 10,000 distinct CDR3 sequences detected, 45% to 50% appear once; the ten largest clones hold approximately 40%. Turning to this clonotype: The antigen is not known.

The sequenced sample consisted of tumor-adjacent breast tissue. The rearrangement links TRBV5-1 to TRBJ2-1, with 9 bases identical to TRBD2. This TCR was sampled from a female donor with breast cancer. Some clones in this sample may be carry-over from other donors' samples. This chain's CDR3 is CASSLGSSGSGNEQFF. The CDR3 coding sequence is TGCGCCAGCAGCTTGGGGAGTAGCGGGAGTGGGAATGAGCAGTTCTTC.